The rows below give T cell receptor beta chains drawn from one sample of a study of shared clonotypes between healthy human individuals. The assay was immunoSEQ multiplex PCR, and TCRdb's table has in-frame clones only and misses some. This table holds some 2 million clones, around 96% found once. Sequences were obtained from naive CD8+ T cells sorted from blood. The receptor set was obtained from a man aged 18 to 30 in good health. The CDR3 runs from the conserved cysteine through the conserved F or W. The order of the fields is CDR3 protein, CDR3 DNA, D gene, V gene, clone size, J gene, CDR3 length. D genes are given only for firm matches. The listing skips clone size in some rows; elsewhere it reads once, few, many or a size class.

CDR3: CASSPFGGEQYF; DNA: TGTGCCAGCAGCCCCTTCGGGGGCGAGCAGTACTTC; D: NA; V: TRBV7-9; size: NA; J: TRBJ2-7; length: 12
CDR3: CASSFWTDLNTEAFF; DNA: TGTGCCAGCAGCTTCTGGACGGATTTGAACACTGAAGCTTTCTTT; D: NA; V: TRBV13; size: few; J: TRBJ1-1; length: 15
CDR3: CASSHLAGVTGELFF; DNA: TGTGCCAGCAGCCATCTAGCGGGAGTCACCGGGGAGCTGTTTTTT; D: TRBD2; V: TRBV27; size: NA; J: TRBJ2-2; length: 15
CDR3: CASSPTAGTQGHNEQFF; DNA: TGCGCCAGCAGCCCAACCGCGGGGACCCAAGGCCACAATGAGCAGTTCTTC; D: NA; V: TRBV4-1; size: NA; J: TRBJ2-1; length: 17
CDR3: CASSVALAGPSTDTQYF; DNA: TGTGCCAGCAGCGTGGCGCTAGCGGGGCCCAGCACAGATACGCAGTATTTT; D: TRBD2; V: TRBV9; size: NA; J: TRBJ2-3; length: 17
CDR3: CASSQDEETPVYEQYF; DNA: TGCGCCAGCAGCCAAGATGAGGAGACACCCGTCTACGAGCAGTACTTC; D: NA; V: TRBV4-1; size: NA; J: TRBJ2-7; length: 16
CDR3: CASSYSSGGLYNEQFF; DNA: TGTGCCAGCAGTTACTCGAGCGGTGGCCTGTACAATGAGCAGTTCTTC; D: NA; V: TRBV6-6; size: NA; J: TRBJ2-1; length: 16
CDR3: CASSTAGTSEQYF; DNA: TGTGCCAGCAGTACAGCCGGGACATCCGAGCAGTACTTC; D: NA; V: TRBV6-5; size: once; J: TRBJ2-7; length: 13
CDR3: CASSGLIQSWGQYF; DNA: TGTGCCAGCAGCGGTTTAATTCAGTCATGGGGGCAGTACTTC; D: NA; V: TRBV11-2; size: NA; J: TRBJ2-7; length: 14
CDR3: CASSQEPGHNEQFF; DNA: TGCGCCAGCAGCCAAGAACCTGGGCACAATGAGCAGTTCTTC; D: NA; V: TRBV4-1; size: NA; J: TRBJ2-1; length: 14
CDR3: CASSQSGTFSADTQYF; DNA: TGTGCCAGCAGTCAATCGGGGACATTTAGCGCGGATACGCAGTATTTT; D: NA; V: TRBV11-2; size: NA; J: TRBJ2-3; length: 16
CDR3: CASSSGTESSYEQYF; DNA: TGTGCCAGCAGCTCCGGGACGGAGAGCTCCTACGAGCAGTACTTC; D: NA; V: TRBV13; size: NA; J: TRBJ2-7; length: 15
CDR3: CASDDPTFRAQYF; DNA: TGTGCCAGCGATGACCCGACGTTCAGGGCCCAGTACTTC; D: NA; V: TRBV7-9; size: once; J: TRBJ2-5; length: 13
CDR3: CASSLQFGATDTQYF; DNA: TGCGCCAGCAGCTTGCAGTTCGGGGCCACAGATACGCAGTATTTT; D: NA; V: TRBV5-1; size: NA; J: TRBJ2-3; length: 15
CDR3: CASSLEGSNQPQHF; DNA: TGTGCCAGCAGCTTAGAGGGTAGCAATCAGCCCCAGCATTTT; D: NA; V: TRBV5-4; size: NA; J: TRBJ1-5; length: 14
CDR3: CASSEATGSSYGYTF; DNA: TGTGCCAGCAGTGAAGCGACAGGGAGTAGCTATGGCTACACCTTC; D: TRBD1; V: TRBV6-1; size: NA; J: TRBJ1-2; length: 15
CDR3: CASSMGFSYEQYF; DNA: TGTGCCAGTAGTATGGGATTTTCCTACGAGCAGTACTTC; D: NA; V: TRBV19; size: NA; J: TRBJ2-7; length: 13
CDR3: CASGHPTLAGVTRPDTQYF; DNA: TGTGCCAGCGGTCACCCCACCCTAGCGGGGGTGACGCGCCCAGATACGCAGTATTTT; D: TRBD2; V: TRBV27; size: once; J: TRBJ2-3; length: 19
CDR3: CASSVGGLAHQETQYF; DNA: TGTGCCAGCAGTGTTGGGGGACTAGCCCACCAAGAGACCCAGTACTTC; D: TRBD2; V: TRBV25-1; size: NA; J: TRBJ2-5; length: 16
CDR3: CASSTGLAGGNTGELFF; DNA: TGTGCCAGCAGCACCGGACTAGCGGGAGGTAACACCGGGGAGCTGTTTTTT; D: TRBD2; V: TRBV13; size: NA; J: TRBJ2-2; length: 17
CDR3: CASSVEDSGHNTGELFF; DNA: TGTGCCAGCAGCGTAGAAGATAGCGGCCACAACACCGGGGAGCTGTTTTTT; D: NA; V: TRBV9; size: NA; J: TRBJ2-2; length: 17
CDR3: CARSPSGSYEQYF; DNA: TGTGCCAGGAGCCCTAGCGGTTCCTACGAGCAGTACTTC; D: TRBD2; V: TRBV6-4; size: NA; J: TRBJ2-7; length: 13
CDR3: CASSEGPGGNQPQHF; DNA: TGTGCCAGCAGTGAAGGACCGGGGGGGAATCAGCCCCAGCATTTT; D: NA; V: TRBV25-1; size: once; J: TRBJ1-5; length: 15
CDR3: CASSQDRDSSYEQYF; DNA: TGCGCCAGCAGCCAAGATCGGGACAGCTCCTACGAGCAGTACTTC; D: TRBD1; V: TRBV4-3; size: NA; J: TRBJ2-7; length: 15
CDR3: CASSDLGELFF; DNA: TGTGCCAGCAGCGACCTGGGGGAGCTGTTTTTT; D: NA; V: TRBV9; size: NA; J: TRBJ2-2; length: 11
CDR3: CASNLPTGAHEQYF; DNA: TGTGCCAGCAACCTCCCCACTGGGGCCCACGAGCAGTACTTC; D: NA; V: TRBV28; size: NA; J: TRBJ2-7; length: 14
CDR3: CASSHGRDTGELFF; DNA: TGTGCCAGCAGCCACGGGAGGGACACCGGGGAGCTGTTTTTT; D: TRBD2; V: TRBV16; size: NA; J: TRBJ2-2; length: 14
CDR3: CASSYGLGEQFF; DNA: TGTGCCAGCAGTTACGGACTAGGTGAGCAGTTCTTC; D: TRBD2; V: TRBV6-5; size: NA; J: TRBJ2-1; length: 12
CDR3: CASSILAGGSDTQYF; DNA: TGTGCCAGCAGTATCTTAGCGGGAGGGTCAGATACGCAGTATTTT; D: TRBD2; V: TRBV27; size: NA; J: TRBJ2-3; length: 15
CDR3: CASSLELAGVEGADTQYF; DNA: TGTGCCAGCAGCTTAGAACTAGCGGGAGTTGAAGGGGCAGATACGCAGTATTTT; D: TRBD2; V: TRBV7-2; size: NA; J: TRBJ2-3; length: 18
CDR3: CASSYSIGSTDTQYF; DNA: TGTGCCAGCAGTTACTCGATTGGGAGTACAGATACGCAGTATTTT; D: NA; V: TRBV6-5; size: NA; J: TRBJ2-3; length: 15
CDR3: CASSPMDGNQPQHF; DNA: TGCGCCAGCAGCCCTATGGACGGCAATCAGCCCCAGCATTTT; D: NA; V: TRBV4-1; size: NA; J: TRBJ1-5; length: 14
CDR3: CASSIVTGGELFF; DNA: TGTGCCAGTAGTATAGTTACGGGCGGGGAGCTGTTTTTT; D: NA; V: TRBV19; size: NA; J: TRBJ2-2; length: 13
CDR3: CASTLGENTGELFF; DNA: TGTGCCAGCACGTTAGGGGAAAACACCGGGGAGCTGTTTTTT; D: NA; V: TRBV6-1; size: NA; J: TRBJ2-2; length: 14
CDR3: CASSLRTGPLNTEAFF; DNA: TGTGCCAGCAGTTTGCGAACCGGGCCCCTGAACACTGAAGCTTTCTTT; D: NA; V: TRBV28; size: NA; J: TRBJ1-1; length: 16
CDR3: CASSLSEQETQYF; DNA: TGTGCCAGCAGCTTATCCGAGCAAGAGACCCAGTACTTC; D: NA; V: TRBV7-9; size: NA; J: TRBJ2-5; length: 13
CDR3: CASSFRGTGYEQYF; DNA: TGTGCCAGCAGCTTCCGAGGGACAGGGTACGAGCAGTACTTC; D: TRBD1; V: TRBV5-4; size: NA; J: TRBJ2-7; length: 14
CDR3: CASSPYGGGGEDEKLFF; DNA: TGTGCCAGCAGTCCCTACGGAGGAGGGGGTGAAGACGAAAAACTGTTTTTT; D: NA; V: TRBV7-9; size: NA; J: TRBJ1-4; length: 17
CDR3: CASSSGLGAEAFF; DNA: TGTGCTAGCAGCTCCGGTCTTGGAGCTGAAGCTTTCTTT; D: NA; V: TRBV7-7; size: NA; J: TRBJ1-1; length: 13
CDR3: CSVEGWTGGSGELFF; DNA: TGCAGCGTTGAAGGATGGACAGGGGGCTCCGGGGAGCTGTTTTTT; D: TRBD1; V: TRBV29-1; size: NA; J: TRBJ2-2; length: 15
CDR3: CASSLGLYGYTF; DNA: TGTGCCAGCAGTTTGGGTCTATATGGCTACACCTTC; D: NA; V: TRBV28; size: NA; J: TRBJ1-2; length: 12
CDR3: CASSESQPQHF; DNA: TGTGCCAGCAGTGAGAGCCAGCCCCAGCATTTT; D: NA; V: TRBV28; size: NA; J: TRBJ1-5; length: 11
CDR3: CASSLRQGGVEQYF; DNA: TGTGCCAGCAGCCTTAGACAGGGAGGTGTGGAGCAGTACTTC; D: NA; V: TRBV11-2; size: NA; J: TRBJ2-7; length: 14
CDR3: CASLNTVSYEQYF; DNA: TGTGCCAGCTTGAACACGGTTTCCTACGAGCAGTACTTC; D: NA; V: TRBV2; size: NA; J: TRBJ2-7; length: 13
CDR3: CASSPPGQGSYEQYF; DNA: TGTGCCAGCAGCCCCCCGGGACAGGGGTCCTACGAGCAGTACTTC; D: TRBD1; V: TRBV7-8; size: NA; J: TRBJ2-7; length: 15
CDR3: CASSITGTSPYNEQFF; DNA: TGTGCCAGTAGTATAACCGGGACTAGTCCCTACAATGAGCAGTTCTTC; D: TRBD2; V: TRBV19; size: NA; J: TRBJ2-1; length: 16
CDR3: CASTVTSGGDEQYF; DNA: TGTGCCAGCACCGTGACTAGCGGGGGAGACGAGCAGTACTTC; D: TRBD2; V: TRBV6-5; size: NA; J: TRBJ2-7; length: 14
CDR3: CASSQRRDGNYEQYF; DNA: TGCGCCAGCAGCCAAAGGCGGGACGGGAACTACGAGCAGTACTTC; D: NA; V: TRBV4-3; size: NA; J: TRBJ2-7; length: 15
CDR3: CASSLEDVAGDVQFF; DNA: TGTGCCAGCAGCTTGGAAGATGTCGCGGGGGATGTGCAGTTCTTC; D: TRBD2; V: TRBV11-2; size: NA; J: TRBJ2-1; length: 15
CDR3: CASSLRDLYYEQYF; DNA: TGTGCCAGCAGCTTGAGGGACCTGTACTACGAGCAGTACTTC; D: NA; V: TRBV5-6; size: NA; J: TRBJ2-7; length: 14
CDR3: CASSLLTSGNEQFF; DNA: TGTGCTAGCAGCTTACTGACTAGCGGCAATGAGCAGTTCTTC; D: TRBD2; V: TRBV7-7; size: NA; J: TRBJ2-1; length: 14
CDR3: CASSLWTGYEQYF; DNA: TGTGCCAGCAGCTTATGGACAGGGTACGAGCAGTACTTC; D: TRBD1; V: TRBV7-2; size: NA; J: TRBJ2-7; length: 13
CDR3: CASSGSVGSDTQYF; DNA: TGTGCCAGTAGCGGGAGTGTAGGCTCAGATACGCAGTATTTT; D: NA; V: TRBV19; size: NA; J: TRBJ2-3; length: 14